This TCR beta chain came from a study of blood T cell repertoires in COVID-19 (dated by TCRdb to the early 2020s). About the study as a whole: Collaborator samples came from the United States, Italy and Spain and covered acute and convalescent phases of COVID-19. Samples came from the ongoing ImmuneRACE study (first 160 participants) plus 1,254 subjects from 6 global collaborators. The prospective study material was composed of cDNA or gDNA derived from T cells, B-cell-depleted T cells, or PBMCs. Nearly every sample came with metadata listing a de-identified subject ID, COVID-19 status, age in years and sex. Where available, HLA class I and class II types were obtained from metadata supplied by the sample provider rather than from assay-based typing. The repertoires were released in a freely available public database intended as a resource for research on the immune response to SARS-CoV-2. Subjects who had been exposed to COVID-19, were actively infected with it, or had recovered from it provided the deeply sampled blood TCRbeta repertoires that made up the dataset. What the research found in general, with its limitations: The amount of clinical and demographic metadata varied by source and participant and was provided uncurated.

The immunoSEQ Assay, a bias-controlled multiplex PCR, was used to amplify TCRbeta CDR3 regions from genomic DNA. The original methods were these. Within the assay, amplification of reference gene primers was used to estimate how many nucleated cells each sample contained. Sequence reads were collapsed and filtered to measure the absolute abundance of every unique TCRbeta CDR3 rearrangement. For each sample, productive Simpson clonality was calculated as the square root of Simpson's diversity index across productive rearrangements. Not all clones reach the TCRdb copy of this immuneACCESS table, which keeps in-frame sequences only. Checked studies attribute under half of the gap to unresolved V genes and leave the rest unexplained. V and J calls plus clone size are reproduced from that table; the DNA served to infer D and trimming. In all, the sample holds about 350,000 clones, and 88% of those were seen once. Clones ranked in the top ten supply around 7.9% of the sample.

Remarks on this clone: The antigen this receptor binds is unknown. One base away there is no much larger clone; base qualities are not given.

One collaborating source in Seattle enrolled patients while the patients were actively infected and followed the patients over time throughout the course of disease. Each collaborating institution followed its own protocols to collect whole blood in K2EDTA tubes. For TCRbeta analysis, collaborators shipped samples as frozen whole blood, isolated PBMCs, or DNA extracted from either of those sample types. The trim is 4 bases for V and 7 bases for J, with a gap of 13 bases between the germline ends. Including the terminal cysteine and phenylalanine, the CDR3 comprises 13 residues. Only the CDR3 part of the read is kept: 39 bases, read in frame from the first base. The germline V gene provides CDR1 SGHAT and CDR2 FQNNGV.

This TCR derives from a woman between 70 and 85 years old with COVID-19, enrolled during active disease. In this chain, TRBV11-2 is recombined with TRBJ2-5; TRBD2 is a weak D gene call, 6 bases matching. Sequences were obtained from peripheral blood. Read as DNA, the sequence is TGTGCCAGCAGCTCCGGGACTGGGGGGACCCAGTACTTC. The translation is CASSSGTGGTQYF.